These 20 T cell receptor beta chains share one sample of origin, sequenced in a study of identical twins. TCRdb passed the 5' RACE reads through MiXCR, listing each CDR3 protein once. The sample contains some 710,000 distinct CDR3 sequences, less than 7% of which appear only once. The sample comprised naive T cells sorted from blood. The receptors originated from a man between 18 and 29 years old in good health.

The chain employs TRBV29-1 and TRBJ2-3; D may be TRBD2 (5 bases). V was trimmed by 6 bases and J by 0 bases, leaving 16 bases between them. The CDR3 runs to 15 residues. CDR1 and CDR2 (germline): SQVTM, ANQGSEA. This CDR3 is CSVRPRETSTDTQYF. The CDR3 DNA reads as TGCAGCGTGAGGCCCCGGGAAACTAGCACAGATACGCAGTATTTT.

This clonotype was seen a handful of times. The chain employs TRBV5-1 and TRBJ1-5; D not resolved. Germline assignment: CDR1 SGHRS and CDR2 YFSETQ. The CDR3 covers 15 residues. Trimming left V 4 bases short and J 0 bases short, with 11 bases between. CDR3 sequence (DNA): TGCGCCAGCAGCCAGAAGGTGAATAGCAATCAGCCCCAGCATTTT. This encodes CASSQKVNSNQPQHF.

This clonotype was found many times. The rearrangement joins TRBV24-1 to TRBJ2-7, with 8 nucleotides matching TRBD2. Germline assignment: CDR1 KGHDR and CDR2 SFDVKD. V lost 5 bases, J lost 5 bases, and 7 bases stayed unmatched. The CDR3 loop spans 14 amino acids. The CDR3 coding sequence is TGTGCCACCAGTGTAACGGGAGGGGTCCACGAGCAGTACTTC. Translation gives CATSVTGGVHEQYF.

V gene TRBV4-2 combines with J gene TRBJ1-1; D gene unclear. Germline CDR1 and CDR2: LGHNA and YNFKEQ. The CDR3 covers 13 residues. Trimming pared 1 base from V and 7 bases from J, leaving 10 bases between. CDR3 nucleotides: TGTGCCAGCAGCCAAGGACAAATGTATGAAGCTTTCTTT. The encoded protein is CASSQGQMYEAFF.

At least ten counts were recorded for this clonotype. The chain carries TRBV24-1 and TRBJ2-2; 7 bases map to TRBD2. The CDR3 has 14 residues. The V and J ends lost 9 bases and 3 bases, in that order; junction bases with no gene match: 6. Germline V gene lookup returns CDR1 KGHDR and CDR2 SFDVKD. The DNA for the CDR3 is TGTGCCACCCGGGCGGGGAGGGACACCGGGGAGCTGTTTTTT. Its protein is CATRAGRDTGELFF.

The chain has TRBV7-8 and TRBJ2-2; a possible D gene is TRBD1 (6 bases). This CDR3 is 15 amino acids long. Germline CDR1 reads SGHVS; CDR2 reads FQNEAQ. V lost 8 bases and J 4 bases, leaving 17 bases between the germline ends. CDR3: CASGWGQGVTGELFF. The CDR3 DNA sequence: TGTGCCAGCGGATGGGGGCAAGGGGTCACCGGGGAGCTGTTTTTT.

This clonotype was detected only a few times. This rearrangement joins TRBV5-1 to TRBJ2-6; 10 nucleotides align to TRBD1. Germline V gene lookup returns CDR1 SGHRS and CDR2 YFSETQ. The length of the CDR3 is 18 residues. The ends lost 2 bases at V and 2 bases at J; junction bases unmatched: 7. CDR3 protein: CASSFPGQGSAGANVLTF. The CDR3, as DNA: TGCGCCAGCAGCTTCCCGGGACAGGGGTCAGCTGGGGCCAACGTCCTGACTTTC.

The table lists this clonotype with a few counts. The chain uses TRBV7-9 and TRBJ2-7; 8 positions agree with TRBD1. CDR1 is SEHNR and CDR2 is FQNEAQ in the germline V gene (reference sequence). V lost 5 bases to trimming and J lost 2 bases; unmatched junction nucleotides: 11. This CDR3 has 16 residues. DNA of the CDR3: TGTGCCAGCAGCGCCATACAGGGGGTGAAAGCCTACGAGCAGTACTTC. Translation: CASSAIQGVKAYEQYF.

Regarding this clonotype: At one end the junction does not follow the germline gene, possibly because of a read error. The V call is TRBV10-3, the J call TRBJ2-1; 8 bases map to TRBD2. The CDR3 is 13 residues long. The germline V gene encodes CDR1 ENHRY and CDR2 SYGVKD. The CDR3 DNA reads TGTGCCATCAGTGAGTCGACTAGCGCGGGCCGGGTCTTC. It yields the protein CAISESTSAGRVF.

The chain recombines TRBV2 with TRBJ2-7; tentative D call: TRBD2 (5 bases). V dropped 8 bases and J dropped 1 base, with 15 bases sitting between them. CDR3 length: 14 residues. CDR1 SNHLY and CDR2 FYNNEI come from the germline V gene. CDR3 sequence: CASLERAFSYEQYV. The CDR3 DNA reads TGTGCCAGCCTAGAGAGGGCATTTTCCTACGAGCAGTACGTC.

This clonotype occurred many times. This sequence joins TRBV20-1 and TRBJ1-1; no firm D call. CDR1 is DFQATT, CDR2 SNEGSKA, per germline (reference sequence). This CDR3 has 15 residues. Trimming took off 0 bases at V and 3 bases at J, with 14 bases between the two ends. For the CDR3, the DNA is TGCAGTGCTAGAGATCCGGTCGGCGGACACACTGAAGCTTTCTTT. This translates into CSARDPVGGHTEAFF.

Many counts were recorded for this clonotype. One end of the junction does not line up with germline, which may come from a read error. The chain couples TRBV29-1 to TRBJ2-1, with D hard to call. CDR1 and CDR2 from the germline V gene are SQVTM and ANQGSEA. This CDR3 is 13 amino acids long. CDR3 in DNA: TGCAGCGTTGAAGTAGGTTCCTCCAATGAGCAGTTCTTC. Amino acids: CSVEVGSSNEQFF.

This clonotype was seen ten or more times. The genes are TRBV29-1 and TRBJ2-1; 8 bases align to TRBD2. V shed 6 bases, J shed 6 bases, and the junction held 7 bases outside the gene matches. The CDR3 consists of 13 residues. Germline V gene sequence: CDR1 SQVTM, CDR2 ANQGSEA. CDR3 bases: TGCAGCGTCGCGACTAGCGCGGTCAATGAGCAGTTCTTC. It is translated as CSVATSAVNEQFF.

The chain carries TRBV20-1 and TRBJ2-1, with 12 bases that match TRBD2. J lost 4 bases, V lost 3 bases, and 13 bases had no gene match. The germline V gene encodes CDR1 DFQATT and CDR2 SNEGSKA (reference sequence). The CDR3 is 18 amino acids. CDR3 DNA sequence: TGCAGTGCTAGGACCGGGACTAGCGGGCCAAAAGCGTACAATGAGCAGTTCTTC. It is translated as CSARTGTSGPKAYNEQFF.

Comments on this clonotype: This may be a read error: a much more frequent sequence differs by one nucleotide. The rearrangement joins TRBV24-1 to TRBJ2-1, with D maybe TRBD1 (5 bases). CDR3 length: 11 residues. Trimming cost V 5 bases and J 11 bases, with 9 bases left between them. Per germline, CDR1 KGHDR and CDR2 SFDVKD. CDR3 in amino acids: CATSGGYKQFF. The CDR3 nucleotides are TGTGCCACCAGTGGGGGCTATAAGCAGTTCTTC.

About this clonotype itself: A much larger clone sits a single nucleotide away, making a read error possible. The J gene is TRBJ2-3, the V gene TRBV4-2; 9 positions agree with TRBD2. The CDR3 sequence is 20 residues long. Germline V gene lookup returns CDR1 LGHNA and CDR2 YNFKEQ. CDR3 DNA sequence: TGTGCCAGCAGCCAAGATCCCGAGACTAGCGGTTTATCTAGCACAGATGCGCAGTATTTT. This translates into CASSQDPETSGLSSTDAQYF.

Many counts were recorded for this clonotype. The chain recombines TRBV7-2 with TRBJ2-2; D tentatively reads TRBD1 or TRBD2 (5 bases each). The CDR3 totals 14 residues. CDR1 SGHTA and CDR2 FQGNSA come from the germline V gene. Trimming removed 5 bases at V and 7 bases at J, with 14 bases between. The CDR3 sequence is CASSPQGAGGELFF. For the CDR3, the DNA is TGTGCCAGCAGCCCCCAGGGTGCGGGCGGGGAGCTGTTTTTT.

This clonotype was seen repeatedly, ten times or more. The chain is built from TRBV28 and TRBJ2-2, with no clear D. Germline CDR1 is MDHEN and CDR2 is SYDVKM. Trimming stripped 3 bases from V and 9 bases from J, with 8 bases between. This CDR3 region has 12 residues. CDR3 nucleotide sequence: TGTGCCAGCAGTTTCCAAGGCTGGGAGCTGTTTTTT. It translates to CASSFQGWELFF.

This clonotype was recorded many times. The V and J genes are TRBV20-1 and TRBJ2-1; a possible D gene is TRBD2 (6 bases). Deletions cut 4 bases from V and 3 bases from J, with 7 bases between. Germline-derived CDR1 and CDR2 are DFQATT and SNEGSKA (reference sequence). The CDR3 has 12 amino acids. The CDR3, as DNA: TGCAGTGCTAAGGACTACTACAATGAGCAGTTCTTC. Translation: CSAKDYYNEQFF.

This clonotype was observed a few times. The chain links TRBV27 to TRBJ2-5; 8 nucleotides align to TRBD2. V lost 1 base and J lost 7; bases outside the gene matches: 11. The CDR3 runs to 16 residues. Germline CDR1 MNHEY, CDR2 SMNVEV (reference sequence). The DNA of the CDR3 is TGTGCCAGCAGTTTATTCCGACAGCGGGGGATCGGGACCCAGTACTTC. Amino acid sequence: CASSLFRQRGIGTQYF.